What follows describes a single T cell receptor (beta chain). Its antigen remains undetermined. Nothing much larger sits one base from this clone, and base qualities are not available. Reads for this sample came from an Illumina NovaSeq 6000. Using 5'RACE with constant-segment primers, TCRalpha and TCRbeta cDNA libraries were constructed, with sample barcodes and unique molecular identifiers added in the process. RNA was extracted from every sample with Trizol reagent. Amplification of the libraries took two PCR steps, and the second step added a second sample barcode plus Illumina TruSeq adapters. Sequencing of the libraries was done on an Illumina NovaSeq, producing 2 x 150 bp paired-end reads. Per the original workflow: The reads were demultiplexed and collapsed into UMI-guided consensus sequences using migec v1.2.7. Using mixcr v2.1.11, the UMI consensuses were aligned to TRA and TRB V and J templates and assembled into clonotypes. Expanded or contracted clonotypes were those called significant by both edgeR and NoisET, with noise models trained on biological replicates. For edgeR calls, the thresholds were a false discovery rate-adjusted p below 0.01 and a log2 fold-change of 1. As an exploratory analysis of dynamics, max-normalized trajectories of the 1000 most abundant clonotypes were examined by PCA with hierarchical clustering. Separately sequenced CD4+ and CD8+ repertoires were used to assign a CD4 or CD8 phenotype to each responding clone. The raw public reads went through TCRdb reprocessing: fastp at Q25, MiXCR clone calling, in-frame beta chains kept. Duplicate CDR3 protein sequences are folded into a single record with the most common DNA and genes. The V and J calls were determined by TCRdb, not by the authors. Recorded for this sample are 400,000 or so distinct CDR3 sequences; about 19% of them occurred a single time. 7.5% to 9.5% of the sample is in the top ten clones.

The CDR3, from cysteine to valine, totals 13 residues. Only the CDR3 portion is preserved as DNA: 39 bases, with reading frame beginning at the first base. V has 1 base trimmed and J has 6 bases trimmed; junction bases matching no gene number 4. The germline V gene sets CDR1 to SGHRS and CDR2 to YFSETQ. The data were taken from a study of T-cell memory formation after mild COVID-19 (dated by TCRdb to the early 2020s). For context, the study as a whole: TCR sequence clusters from the two donors were largely donor specific. T-cell clones expanding and contracting after mild COVID-19 in two donors were tracked by longitudinal TCRalpha and TCRbeta repertoire sequencing. Two young, previously healthy adult volunteers made up the cohort, one male and one female.

Ficoll-Paque density gradient centrifugation was the method used to isolate PBMCs. The full study reports these points: From day 15 to 85, contracting clones showed balanced CD4/CD8 phenotypes, whereas a second wave of clones that expanded from day 15 to 37 leaned towards CD4+. The second-wave clones that peaked on day 37 were not confirmed to be SARS-CoV-2 specific. Contracting CD4+ clones turned up mainly in the CM and EM memory subsets, whereas EMRA was where CD8+ clones were enriched. The detection of some responding clones in pre-infection memory suggests that pre-existing cross-reactive memory T cells joined the SARS-CoV-2 response. Only two mild cases were covered in the study, and larger cohorts including severe cases with pre-infection samples were considered necessary.

The rearranged chain carries TRBV5-1 and TRBJ2-7, and 7 bases in between align with TRBD1. The receptor was isolated from an adult woman who had mild COVID-19 (a few samples of this study predate the infection). The sample titles of this study are shuffled in the database, so cell type and time point are left out; the donor was told from shared clones. The sample was PBMCs or a T cell subset sorted from them (not recorded which). The nucleotide sequence reads as follows: TGCGCCAGCAGCTTGTTGGCAGGGGGCGAGCAGTACGTC. Its translation is CASSLLAGGEQYV.